Below are 9 T cell receptor beta chains sequenced from a single sample in a study of blood T cell repertoires in COVID-19. Profiled with immunoSEQ multiplex PCR; TCRdb holds only in-frame clones, not every one. This table holds more than 140,000 clones, 84% found once. Sequencing was carried out using peripheral blood. The receptors originated from a woman in her 50s in a cohort sampled during active or convalescent COVID-19.

The J gene is TRBJ2-2, the V gene TRBV5-1, with D tentatively TRBD1 (5 bases). CDR1 and CDR2 (germline): SGHRS, YFSETQ. V was pared by 2 bases and J by 6 bases, with 17 bases between. The CDR3 has 16 residues. The CDR3 DNA reads TGCGCCAGCAGCTTCCGTCAGGGCAGGGCCCCCGGGGAGCTGTTTTTT. It translates to CASSFRQGRAPGELFF.

J is TRBJ1-6 and V is TRBV6-6; 9 nucleotides line up with TRBD1. The length of the CDR3 is 18 residues. Germline lookup yields CDR1 MNHNY and CDR2 SVGAGI (reference sequence). V trimming: 5 bases; J trimming: 0 bases; junction bases outside the gene matches: 8. CDR3: CASSLGTGMSSYNSPLHF. CDR3 in DNA: TGTGCCAGCAGTCTCGGGACAGGGATGAGCTCCTATAATTCACCCCTCCACTTT.

V is TRBV19 and J is TRBJ2-7; 10 nucleotides line up with TRBD1. Germline V gene sequence: CDR1 LNHDA, CDR2 SQIVND (reference sequence). V shed 3 bases and J 4 bases; nucleotides not matched to a gene: 3. There are 14 residues in the CDR3. The CDR3 spells CASSMTGGGYEQYF. CDR3 nucleotide sequence: TGTGCCAGTAGTATGACAGGGGGCGGTTACGAGCAGTACTTC.

V usage is TRBV9 and J usage is TRBJ2-1, with unresolved D. V lost 1 base and J lost 2, with 13 bases in between. The CDR3 is 16 amino acids. Germline V gives CDR1 SGDLS, CDR2 YYNGEE. The CDR3 DNA is TGTGCCAGCAGCGTAAGTTTGCAGATGGCCTACAATGAGCAGTTCTTC. It codes for CASSVSLQMAYNEQFF.

V is TRBV11-2 and J is TRBJ2-1; 8 nucleotides agree with TRBD1. CDR3 length equals 16 residues. Germline loops: CDR1 SGHAT, CDR2 FQNNGV. The ends lost 1 base at V and 10 bases at J; junction bases unmatched: 12. The CDR3 region has the DNA TGTGCCAGCAGCTTAGCAGACAGGGGATACTCCTCGGAGCAGTTCTTC. Its protein is CASSLADRGYSSEQFF. Using reference TRBV11-2 and TRBJ2-1 for the parts outside the CDR3, the full variable domain is EAGVAQSPRYKIIEKRQSVAFWCNPISGHATLYWYQQILGQGPKLLIQFQNNGVVDDSQLPKDRFSAERLKGVDSTLKIQPAKLEDSAVYLCASSLADRGYSSEQFFGPGTRLTVL.

The genes are TRBV7-8 and TRBJ1-5; D remains ambiguous. V lost 5 bases to trimming and J lost 0 bases, with 17 bases between them. Germline CDR1 SGHVS, CDR2 FQNEAQ. CDR3 length: 17 amino acids. This CDR3 reads CASSRAVQAHSNQPQHF. The CDR3 nucleotides read TGTGCCAGCAGCCGAGCAGTCCAGGCACATAGCAATCAGCCCCAGCATTTT. Variable domain in full (rest from reference TRBV7-8 and TRBJ1-5): GAGVSQSPRYKVAKRGQDVALRCDPISGHVSLFWYQQALGQGPEFLTYFQNEAQLDKSGLPSDRFFAERPEGSVSTLKIQRTQQEDSAVYLCASSRAVQAHSNQPQHFGDGTRLSIL.

The chain links TRBV12-5 to TRBJ1-5; D is ambiguous. V lost 0 bases and J 2 bases, leaving 11 bases between the germline ends. In germline, CDR1 is LGHNT, CDR2 FRNRAP. The CDR3 runs 16 residues. CDR3 in amino acids: CASGLVLGVRNQPQHF. CDR3 bases: TGTGCTAGTGGTTTGGTACTCGGGGTTCGCAATCAGCCCCAGCATTTT.

This chain connects TRBV7-3 to TRBJ2-3; possible D gene TRBD2, 7 bases. V lost 5 bases, J lost 6 bases, and 18 bases lay in between. Germline CDR1 and CDR2: SGHTA and FQGTGA. The CDR3 sequence is 15 residues long. Here the CDR3 DNA reads TGTGCCAGCAGCGCTGGGGGGGCTAGTCCGGATACGCAGTATTTT. Residues: CASSAGGASPDTQYF.

The J gene is TRBJ2-7, the V gene TRBV18; D unclear. Trimming removed 3 bases at V and 3 bases at J, with 9 bases between. The CDR3 extends over 13 amino acids. CDR1 KGHSH and CDR2 LQKENI come from the germline V gene. In nucleotides, the CDR3 is TGTGCCAGCTCACCGCTTCCCAGCTACGAGCAGTACTTC. Protein product: CASSPLPSYEQYF.